Presented here are 26 T cell receptor beta chains from one specimen sequenced in a study of T cells in Graves' hyperthyroidism and ophthalmopathy. Authors of the study amplified TCR beta CDR3 regions from RNA transcripts. The study used the HTBI primer set for a first-round RT-PCR of the TCR CDR3. TCRdb reanalysed the multiplex PCR reads using MiXCR and keeps one entry per CDR3 protein. The data contain 480,000 or so distinct CDR3 sequences, 40% to 50% of them seen just once; the ten biggest clones take up about two fifths. Source material: peripheral blood or thyroid tissue (not recorded which). Source of these receptors: an adult woman with Graves' disease, either hyperthyroidism or ophthalmopathy (not recorded which).

The rearrangement uses TRBV4-1 and TRBJ2-5; maybe TRBD2 (6 bases). Germline CDR1 is MGHRA and CDR2 is YSYEKL. This CDR3 is 16 amino acids long. With 4 bases removed from V and 3 bases from J, the gap between germline ends came to 18 bases. CDR3 nucleotide sequence: TGCGCCAGCAGCCCCTTAGGGCTAGCGAAAAAAGAGACCCAGTACTTC. Protein product: CASSPLGLAKKETQYF.

This clonotype occurred many times. The chain uses TRBV10-3 and TRBJ2-2, with TRBD1 as a possible D gene (6 bases). V lost 6 bases to trimming and J lost 0 bases, with 8 bases between them. There are 14 residues in the CDR3. Germline CDR1 ENHRY, CDR2 SYGVKD. The chain's CDR3 is CAIRDSANTGELFF. The CDR3 DNA reads TGTGCCATCAGGGACAGCGCGAACACCGGGGAGCTGTTTTTT.

V gene TRBV10-2 combines with J gene TRBJ2-5; 7 nucleotides agree with TRBD1. Germline V gene lookup returns CDR1 WSHSY and CDR2 SAAADI. Trimming took 5 bases from V and 5 from J; bases not matched to a gene: 5. The CDR3 totals 13 residues. CDR3 residues: CASSTTGSETQYF. CDR3 coding DNA: TGCGCCAGCAGTACGACAGGGTCCGAGACCCAGTACTTC.

The J gene is TRBJ1-6, the V gene TRBV5-1, with no clear D. The CDR3 loop spans 16 amino acids. Trimming took 2 bases from V and 2 from J, leaving 11 bases between them. Germline V gene data show CDR1 as SGHRS and CDR2 as YFSETQ. The CDR3 loop is CASSLGLKTYNSPLHF. CDR3 nucleotides: TGCGCCAGCAGCTTAGGCCTGAAAACCTATAATTCACCCCTCCACTTT. Combining the CDR3 with reference TRBV5-1 and TRBJ1-6 gives the whole variable domain KAGVTQTPRYLIKTRGQQVTLSCSPISGHRSVSWYQQTPGQGLQFLFEYFSETQRNKGNFPGRFSGRQFSNSRSEMNVSTLELGDSALYLCASSLGLKTYNSPLHFGNGTRLTVT.

This clonotype was counted between two and nine times. The CDR3 is CASSEGRMYSNQPQHF. In nucleotides, the CDR3 is TGCGCCAGCAGCGAAGGGCGGATGTATAGCAATCAGCCCCAGCATTTT. J is TRBJ1-5 and V is TRBV4-1; no firm D call. The germline V and J ends were trimmed by 5 bases and 0 bases, with 14 bases remaining between them. The CDR3 runs 16 residues. The V gene's germline CDR1 is MGHRA and CDR2 YSYEKL.

This clonotype was seen many times. The V and J genes are TRBV7-2 and TRBJ2-7; D is unresolved. There are 14 residues in the CDR3. The V gene lost 5 bases and the J gene lost 3 bases, with 14 bases spanning the gap. Looked up from germline, CDR1 is SGHTA and CDR2 is FQGNSA. Here the CDR3 DNA reads TGTGCCAGCAGCACCGGGCTGCGGAGCTACGAGCAGTACTTC. This translates into CASSTGLRSYEQYF.

About this clonotype itself: Germline is not matched at one junction end, which may reflect a read error. DNA for the CDR3: TGTGCCAGCAGCCAAGGGGAACAAGAGACCCAGTACTTC. Translation gives CASSQGEQETQYF. The rearrangement uses TRBV5-1 and TRBJ2-5, with a tentative D call TRBD1 (5 bases). Looked up from germline, CDR1 is SGHRS and CDR2 is YFSETQ. The CDR3 length is 13 residues.

There are many counts of this clonotype. The rearrangement links TRBV25-1 to TRBJ2-5, with TRBD2 matching over 11 bases. The CDR3 covers 14 residues. V shed 3 bases, J shed 5 bases, and the junction held 2 bases outside the gene matches. Germline V gives CDR1 MGHDK, CDR2 SYGVNS. CDR3 residues: CASSDRLAGETQYF. Written as DNA, the CDR3 is TGTGCCAGCAGTGACAGACTAGCGGGGGAGACCCAGTACTTC.

J is TRBJ2-7 and V is TRBV29-1; 8 nucleotides align to TRBD1. This CDR3 is built from 13 residues. V lost 4 bases to trimming and J lost 3 bases; unmatched junction nucleotides: 5. Looked up from germline, CDR1 is SQVTM and CDR2 is ANQGSEA. CDR3 loop: CSVVGDRNYEQYF. CDR3 sequence (DNA): TGCAGCGTTGTAGGGGACAGGAACTACGAGCAGTACTTC.

The V gene is TRBV5-1, the J gene TRBJ1-1; D is unclear. The CDR3 spans 17 residues. V lost 0 bases and J 0 bases, leaving 15 bases between the germline ends. The germline gives CDR1 SGHRS, CDR2 YFSETQ. The DNA of the CDR3 is TGCGCCAGCAGCTTGGCGGCAGGCCCCGGCATGAACACTGAAGCTTTCTTT. Translated: CASSLAAGPGMNTEAFF.

This clonotype showed up many times. V and J are TRBV20-1 and TRBJ1-2; TRBD1 matches at 7 bases. Per the germline V gene, CDR1 is DFQATT and CDR2 is SNEGSKA (reference sequence). CDR3 length: 15 amino acids. J lost 2 bases, V lost 5 bases, and 11 bases had no gene match. The CDR3 protein is CSALGQDGENYGYTF. In DNA form, the CDR3 reads TGCAGTGCTTTAGGACAGGACGGGGAAAACTATGGCTACACCTTC.

The chain employs TRBV24-1 and TRBJ1-5; D gene ambiguous. The CDR3 is 13 residues long. Per germline, CDR1 KGHDR and CDR2 SFDVKD. Trimming removed 4 bases from V and 5 bases from J, with 8 bases in between. CDR3 DNA: TGTGCCACCAGTGAGTATGGGTATCAGCCCCAGCATTTT. This codes for CATSEYGYQPQHF.

This clonotype was counted many times. This chain uses TRBV2 with TRBJ1-6; 7 positions agree with TRBD1. The V gene's germline CDR1 is SNHLY and CDR2 FYNNEI. The length of the CDR3 is 13 residues. Germline trimming cut 10 bases from V and 10 bases from J; bases unmatched to any gene: 10. The CDR3 here is CATRDRAASPLHF. CDR3 nucleotide sequence: TGTGCCACCAGAGACAGGGCGGCGTCACCCCTCCACTTT.

This clonotype was counted ten times or more. The chain links TRBV28 to TRBJ2-7; D unresolved. The ends were cut back, 7 bases at V and 6 bases at J, with 13 bases in the middle. Germline V gene data show CDR1 as MDHEN and CDR2 as SYDVKM. The CDR3 is made up of 12 amino acids. This chain's CDR3 is CASNIVGSEQYF. As DNA, the CDR3 is TGTGCCAGCAACATTGTGGGTAGCGAGCAGTACTTC. Variable domain in full (rest from reference TRBV28 and TRBJ2-7): DVKVTQSSRYLVKRTGEKVFLECVQDMDHENMFWYRQDPGLGLRLIYFSYDVKMKEKGDIPEGYSVSREKKERFSLILESASTNQTSMYLCASNIVGSEQYFGPGTRLTVT.

In its sample, this clonotype was seen many times. The V and J genes are TRBV7-6 and TRBJ2-5, with D possibly matching TRBD1 (5 bases). V lost 6 bases and J 2 bases, leaving 10 bases between the germline ends. Germline CDR1 is SGHVS and CDR2 is FNYEAQ. CDR3 length: 13 amino acids. The CDR3 region has the DNA TGTGCCAGCAGTTACACAGGTCAAGAGACCCAGTACTTC. Amino acid sequence: CASSYTGQETQYF.

In this sample, this clonotype turned up many times. This chain links TRBV7-2 with TRBJ2-5, with 7 bases fitting TRBD2. The CDR3 totals 14 residues. V lost 6 bases to trimming and J lost 5 bases; unmatched junction nucleotides: 9. From germline, CDR1 is SGHTA and CDR2 FQGNSA. CDR3 protein: CASSKAGRSETQYF. CDR3 nucleotides: TGTGCCAGCAGTAAAGCCGGGAGGAGTGAGACCCAGTACTTC. Complete variable domain (other parts from reference TRBV7-2 and TRBJ2-5): GAGVSQSPSNKVTEKGKDVELRCDPISGHTALYWYRQSLGQGLEFLIYFQGNSAPDKSGLPSDRFSAERTGGSVSTLTIQRTQQEDSAVYLCASSKAGRSETQYFGPGTRLLVL.

J is TRBJ2-5 and V is TRBV7-9, with D perhaps TRBD2 (6 bases). V was cut by 3 bases and J by 4 bases, with 15 bases left in between. This CDR3 has 15 residues. CDR1 SEHNR and CDR2 FQNEAQ come from the germline V gene (reference sequence). For the CDR3, the DNA is TGTGCCAGCAGCTTGGACGGGAGACGGGGAGAGACCCAGTACTTC. Amino acid sequence: CASSLDGRRGETQYF.

V and J are TRBV18 and TRBJ1-1, with D uncertain. The germline V gene has CDR1 KGHSH and CDR2 LQKENI. The CDR3 is 14 residues long. The V and J ends lost 2 bases and 4 bases respectively, with 11 bases between them. This chain's CDR3 is CASSPLVCGTEAFF. CDR3 nucleotide sequence: TGTGCCAGCTCACCATTAGTATGTGGCACTGAAGCTTTCTTT.

In its sample, this clonotype was seen many times. The chain links TRBV4-2 to TRBJ2-5; the D gene is possibly TRBD2 (6 bases). Germline V gene lookup returns CDR1 LGHNA and CDR2 YNFKEQ. Trimming cost V 4 bases and J 5 bases, with 14 bases left between them. The CDR3 is 14 amino acids. DNA for the CDR3: TGTGCCAGCAGCCGCCTTACGGGAGAGGAGACCCAGTACTTC. Translating it yields CASSRLTGEETQYF.

The rearrangement uses TRBV20-1 and TRBJ1-2; 10 nucleotides align to TRBD1. V shed 1 base, J shed 4 bases, and the junction held 9 bases outside the gene matches. CDR1 DFQATT and CDR2 SNEGSKA come from the germline V gene (reference sequence). This CDR3 region has 16 residues. Written as DNA, the CDR3 is TGCAGTGCTAGAGTTGCGGCCCGGACAGGGGGCTATGGCTACACCTTC. Protein: CSARVAARTGGYGYTF.

This clonotype came up a few times. V and J are TRBV14 and TRBJ1-1; 7 nucleotides match TRBD1. The CDR3 loop spans 12 amino acids. Trimming cost V 4 bases and J 8 bases; bases outside gene matches: 4. Germline CDR1 is SGHDN and CDR2 is FVKESK. The CDR3 loop is CASSRGQAEAFF. As DNA, the CDR3 is TGTGCCAGCAGCCGAGGACAGGCCGAAGCTTTCTTT.

The chain is built from TRBV10-3 and TRBJ1-2, with 9 bases that match TRBD1. V lost 6 bases and J lost 6; bases outside the gene matches: 5. CDR1 is ENHRY and CDR2 is SYGVKD in the germline V gene. CDR3 length: 13 residues. In DNA, the CDR3 is TGTGCCATCAGGACAGGGGGTTGGAATGGCTACACCTTC. This gives the protein CAIRTGGWNGYTF.

In this sample, this clonotype turned up many times. V usage is TRBV6-1 and J usage is TRBJ2-7, with unresolved D. Germline lookup yields CDR1 MNHNS and CDR2 SASEGT. The CDR3 is 13 residues long. Trimming left V 8 bases short and J 3 bases short, with 14 bases between. In DNA form, the CDR3 reads TGTGCCAGCGATCAGGCAGTGGGCTACGAGCAGTACTTC. It specifies CASDQAVGYEQYF.

The rearrangement links TRBV10-3 to TRBJ2-5, with D perhaps being TRBD1 or TRBD2 (6 bases each). Germline CDR1 and CDR2: ENHRY and SYGVKD. The CDR3 consists of 13 residues. V lost 3 bases, J lost 9 bases, and 14 bases lay in between. The CDR3: CAISDSRGAPQYF. The CDR3 DNA follows: TGTGCCATCAGTGACAGTAGGGGGGCACCCCAGTACTTC.

The rearrangement uses TRBV28 and TRBJ1-2; TRBD1 aligns across 9 bases. After removal of 6 bases from V and 4 bases from J, the junction contained 6 bases not matched to a gene. This CDR3 region has 14 residues. The germline CDR1 and CDR2 sequences are MDHEN and SYDVKM. In DNA form, the CDR3 reads TGTGCCAGCAGCAAACAGGGGGCTTCCTATGGCTACACCTTC. It yields the protein CASSKQGASYGYTF.

This clonotype was picked up many times. This chain joins TRBV10-2 and TRBJ1-2; D unclear. V was cut by 0 bases and J by 3 bases, with 11 bases left in between. CDR3 length: 15 residues. Looked up from germline, CDR1 is WSHSY and CDR2 is SAAADI. CDR3 DNA sequence: TGCGCCAGCAGTGAGTCGGCGGGGAGGTACTATGGCTACACCTTC. Encoded protein: CASSESAGRYYGYTF.